This T cell receptor (beta chain) was retrieved from a study of cytomegalovirus exposure and HLA in healthy donors. Study-wide findings and caveats: Previously analyzed data showed that most TCR beta V segments were productive at a frequency of about 87% or about 30%. Reportedly, HLA-A and HLA-B alleles of most subjects were accurately predicted from TCR beta. TRBV6-2, TRBV6-3 and some other V segments were excluded as indistinguishable.

Germline values: CDR1 KGHSH, CDR2 LQKENI. The CDR3 covers 13 residues. The J segment lost 5 bases and the V segment lost 3 bases, leaving 2 bases of the junction unmatched. The PCR contained 60 Vbeta and 13 Jbeta primers. Clones were sequenced by immunoSEQ multiplex PCR, and TCRdb holds only the in-frame ones, with some missing. Of 150,000 to 200,000 clones in the sample, around 81% were seen once. For this clone: Its cognate antigen is unknown.

The sequence was obtained from a woman under 40 in good health and CMV-seropositive. The sequencing sample was made of PBMCs. This chain connects TRBV18 to TRBJ2-7, with TRBD1 identical over 9 bases. CDR3 sequence: CASSPRQGDEQYF. In DNA form, the CDR3 reads TGTGCCAGCTCACCGCGACAGGGGGACGAGCAGTACTTC.